One sample yielded the 26 T cell receptor beta chains listed below, sequenced in a study of blood T cell repertoires in COVID-19. Here immunoSEQ multiplex PCR was the method, and the copy in TCRdb shows in-frame clones only, minus some. Here the sample spans around 100,000 clones, approximately 86% being singletons. The sample comprised peripheral blood. Source of these receptors: a man in his fifties with active or convalescent COVID-19.

The rearrangement uses TRBV9 and TRBJ2-3; TRBD1 agrees at 10 bases. The germline gives CDR1 SGDLS, CDR2 YYNGEE. J gave up 6 bases and V 5 bases, and 9 bases lay outside the gene matches. The CDR3 totals 15 residues. CDR3 amino acids: CASSPAGTGEDTQYF. CDR3 DNA sequence: TGTGCCAGCAGTCCTGCGGGGACAGGGGAGGATACGCAGTATTTT. Filled out from reference TRBV9 and TRBJ2-3, the complete variable domain reads DSGVTQTPKHLITATGQRVTLRCSPRSGDLSVYWYQQSLDQGLQFLIQYYNGEERAKGNILERFSAQQFPDLHSELNLSSLELGDSALYFCASSPAGTGEDTQYFGPGTRLTVL.

This chain joins TRBV2 and TRBJ2-5; 11 bases are shared with TRBD2. This CDR3 spans 15 amino acids. The germline CDR1 and CDR2 sequences are SNHLY and FYNNEI. The junction had 6 bases not matched to a gene; V was cut back by 5 bases and J by 4 bases. The CDR3 spells CASSLAGGPPETQYF. The CDR3 DNA reads TGTGCCAGCAGTCTAGCGGGGGGCCCCCCAGAGACCCAGTACTTC.

This chain connects TRBV3-1 (or the pseudogene TRBV3-2) to TRBJ2-2; 7 bases align to TRBD1. There are 18 residues in the CDR3. V shed 3 bases, J shed 4 bases, and the junction held 14 bases outside the gene matches. Germline CDR1 is LGHDT and CDR2 is YNNKEL (reference sequence). The CDR3 loop reads CASSQTKVLRGPTGELFF. Here the CDR3 DNA reads TGTGCCAGCAGCCAGACAAAGGTCTTGAGGGGGCCCACCGGGGAGCTGTTTTTT.

The chain links TRBV15 to TRBJ1-2, with 7 nucleotides matching TRBD1. V was clipped by 9 bases and J by 7 bases; unmatched bases: 11. Germline CDR1 is LNHNV and CDR2 is YYDKDF (reference sequence). CDR3 length: 13 amino acids. The CDR3 here is CATTDREVSGYTF. CDR3 nucleotide sequence: TGTGCCACTACCGACAGGGAGGTTAGTGGCTACACCTTC.

The chain carries TRBV3-1 (or the pseudogene TRBV3-2) and TRBJ1-2; possibly TRBD1 for D (6 bases). Per the germline V gene, CDR1 is LGHDT and CDR2 is YNNKEL (reference sequence). The CDR3 consists of 18 residues. V gave up 0 bases and J gave up 3 bases, with 20 bases separating them. The CDR3 here is CASSQDMFFGGRDYGYTF. The CDR3 nucleotides are TGTGCCAGCAGCCAAGATATGTTTTTTGGGGGCAGGGACTATGGCTACACCTTC.

The chain combines TRBV5-8 with TRBJ1-1; D remains ambiguous. CDR3 length equals 12 residues. From germline, CDR1 is SGHTS and CDR2 YDEGEE. V lost 5 bases, J lost 4 bases, and 9 bases lay in between. CDR3 DNA: TGTGCCAGCAGGACGGCAGGCACTGAAGCTTTCTTT. This encodes CASRTAGTEAFF.

The chain employs TRBV14 and TRBJ1-6, with D hard to call. Germline loops: CDR1 SGHDN, CDR2 FVKESK. Deletions cut 4 bases from V and 8 bases from J, with 9 bases between. The CDR3 runs to 13 residues. CDR3 coding DNA: TGTGCCAGCAGCCCCGTGAAGCATTCACCCCTCCACTTT. Its protein product is CASSPVKHSPLHF.

J is TRBJ2-3 and V is TRBV20-1, with D hard to call. CDR1 and CDR2 from the germline V gene are DFQATT and SNEGSKA (reference sequence). The V gene lost 3 bases and the J gene lost 2 bases, with 12 bases spanning the gap. The CDR3 length is 14 residues. CDR3 region: CSASPSEYTDTQYF. CDR3 DNA: TGCAGTGCTAGTCCCAGTGAATACACAGATACGCAGTATTTT.

This sequence joins TRBV28 and TRBJ2-7; D is perhaps TRBD1 (5 bases). Trimming removed 2 bases at V and 4 bases at J, with 9 bases between. Germline values: CDR1 MDHEN, CDR2 SYDVKM. The length of the CDR3 is 13 residues. The CDR3 protein is CASSLGHTYEQYF. In DNA, the CDR3 is TGTGCCAGCAGTTTAGGACACACGTACGAGCAGTACTTC.

The chain links TRBV18 to TRBJ1-4; 10 bases fit TRBD1. The length of the CDR3 is 14 residues. Germline values: CDR1 KGHSH, CDR2 LQKENI. V lost 6 bases and J lost 8; bases outside the gene matches: 6. CDR3 sequence: CASSPGQGIEKLFF. Here the CDR3 DNA reads TGTGCCAGCTCCCCGGGACAGGGGATAGAAAAACTGTTTTTT.

This clone has only one observation. The V gene is TRBV9, the J gene TRBJ1-2, with TRBD1 matching over 8 bases. CDR3 length: 13 residues. Germline CDR1 SGDLS, CDR2 YYNGEE. V dropped 4 bases and J dropped 8; count of bases not matched to a gene: 7. As DNA, the CDR3 is TGTGCCAGCAGCCTCCGAACAGGGGGGGGCTACACCTTC. Its translation: CASSLRTGGGYTF. The full variable domain, rest sourced from reference TRBV9 and TRBJ1-2, is DSGVTQTPKHLITATGQRVTLRCSPRSGDLSVYWYQQSLDQGLQFLIQYYNGEERAKGNILERFSAQQFPDLHSELNLSSLELGDSALYFCASSLRTGGGYTFGSGTRLTVV.

The rearrangement links TRBV28 to TRBJ2-4, with 7 bases identical to TRBD2. Per germline, CDR1 MDHEN and CDR2 SYDVKM. CDR3 size: 15 residues. Trimming removed 6 bases from V and 5 bases from J; junction bases left unmatched: 10. CDR3 protein: CASRGGTTPENIQYF. The CDR3 bases are TGTGCCAGCAGGGGGGGGACGACTCCCGAAAACATTCAGTACTTC. Based on the CDR3 plus reference TRBV28 and TRBJ2-4, the full variable domain is DVKVTQSSRYLVKRTGEKVFLECVQDMDHENMFWYRQDPGLGLRLIYFSYDVKMKEKGDIPEGYSVSREKKERFSLILESASTNQTSMYLCASRGGTTPENIQYFGAGTRLSVL.

The chain carries TRBV18 and TRBJ2-1; maybe TRBD2 (7 bases). The germline V gene encodes CDR1 KGHSH and CDR2 LQKENI. This CDR3 comprises 16 residues. Trimming pared 1 base from V and 2 bases from J, leaving 12 bases between. CDR3 sequence (DNA): TGTGCCAGCTCACCACAAGGGGGGGGACCCTACAATGAGCAGTTCTTC. Translating gives CASSPQGGGPYNEQFF.

This chain connects TRBV5-1 to TRBJ2-3; 8 nucleotides line up with TRBD1. Trimming took 4 bases from V and 6 from J; bases not matched to a gene: 4. This CDR3 is built from 13 residues. Germline CDR1 and CDR2: SGHRS and YFSETQ. In DNA form, the CDR3 reads TGCGCCAGCAGCCGAGGACAGGGCGATACGCAGTATTTT. Translating it yields CASSRGQGDTQYF.

This chain uses TRBV4-1 with TRBJ2-1, with no clear D. This CDR3 comprises 16 residues. The germline V and J ends were trimmed by 3 bases and 0 bases, with 12 bases remaining between them. The V gene's germline CDR1 is MGHRA and CDR2 YSYEKL. CDR3 bases: TGCGCCAGCAGCCACGAATTCGGTAGCTCCTACAATGAGCAGTTCTTC. It codes for CASSHEFGSSYNEQFF.

V is TRBV5-5 and J is TRBJ1-1; 8 bases fit TRBD1. Germline lookup yields CDR1 SGHKS and CDR2 YYEKEE (reference sequence). The CDR3 covers 15 residues. J lost 3 bases, V lost 4 bases, and 8 bases had no gene match. CDR3 sequence reads: CASSPRTGQDTEAFF. The CDR3 DNA sequence: TGTGCCAGCAGCCCTCGGACAGGGCAAGACACTGAAGCTTTCTTT.

For the CDR3, the DNA is TGTGCCAGCAGCGCCCAGACAACTGGAAACACCATATATTTT. Its protein product is CASSAQTTGNTIYF. The chain uses TRBV9 and TRBJ1-3; no clear D gene. The CDR3 is 14 residues long. Per germline, CDR1 SGDLS and CDR2 YYNGEE. V lost 3 bases to trimming and J lost 2 bases, with 9 bases between them.

The chain recombines TRBV7-9 with TRBJ2-5; a weak D match, TRBD1 (6 bases). Deletions cut 7 bases from V and 0 bases from J, with 12 bases between. There are 14 residues in the CDR3. Per germline, CDR1 SEHNR and CDR2 FQNEAQ (reference sequence). The CDR3 protein is CASIGRDNQETQYF. The CDR3 region has the DNA TGTGCCAGCATCGGCCGGGACAACCAAGAGACCCAGTACTTC.

J is TRBJ2-5 and V is TRBV6-1; D remains ambiguous. Germline loops: CDR1 MNHNS, CDR2 SASEGT. There are 14 residues in the CDR3. Trimming removed 3 bases at V and 1 base at J, with 9 bases between. The CDR3 is CASSEGASQETQYF. In DNA, the CDR3 is TGTGCCAGCAGTGAGGGCGCGTCCCAAGAGACCCAGTACTTC.

J is TRBJ1-5 and V is TRBV19, with 8 positions matching TRBD1. Germline CDR1 reads LNHDA; CDR2 reads SQIVND (reference sequence). The V segment lost 4 bases and the J segment 7 bases; nucleotides outside the gene matches: 15. This CDR3 spans 17 amino acids. CDR3 nucleotide sequence: TGTGCCAGTAGTAAGAATGCGGACAGGGTAAGTCTACAGCCCCAGCATTTT. Protein: CASSKNADRVSLQPQHF. Drawing the rest from reference TRBV19 and TRBJ1-5, the complete variable domain is DGGITQSPKYLFRKEGQNVTLSCEQNLNHDAMYWYRQDPGQGLRLIYYSQIVNDFQKGDIAEGYSVSREKKESFPLTVTSAQKNPTAFYLCASSKNADRVSLQPQHFGDGTRLSIL.

V usage is TRBV15 and J usage is TRBJ1-5; TRBD1 is a possible D gene (6 bases). Between the trimmed V and J ends, which lost 2 bases and 3 bases, there was a span of 8 bases. Germline V gene data show CDR1 as LNHNV and CDR2 as YYDKDF (reference sequence). The CDR3 sequence is 14 residues long. In nucleotides, the CDR3 is TGTGCCACCAGCAGACAGGGGTACAATCAGCCCCAGCATTTT. Protein product: CATSRQGYNQPQHF. The full variable domain, rest sourced from reference TRBV15 and TRBJ1-5, is DAMVIQNPRYQVTQFGKPVTLSCSQTLNHNVMYWYQQKSSQAPKLLFHYYDKDFNNEADTPDNFQSRRPNTSFCFLDIRSPGLGDTAMYLCATSRQGYNQPQHFGDGTRLSIL.

This clone was seen a single time. CDR3 amino acids: CASSQDGGGFGTEAFF. The DNA for the CDR3 is TGTGCCAGCAGCCAAGATGGGGGGGGCTTTGGCACTGAAGCTTTCTTT. V and J are TRBV3-1 (or the pseudogene TRBV3-2) and TRBJ1-1; TRBD1 is a possible D gene (6 bases). Per germline, CDR1 LGHDT and CDR2 YNNKEL (reference sequence). The CDR3 totals 16 residues. The V end lost 0 bases, the J end lost 4 bases, and 15 bases lay between the germline ends.

In its sample, this clone was seen a few times. This chain joins TRBV6-2 or TRBV6-3 and TRBJ2-1; 7 positions agree with TRBD1. Germline trimming cut 5 bases from V and 1 base from J; bases unmatched to any gene: 11. Germline V gives CDR1 MNHEY, CDR2 SVGEGT. The CDR3 consists of 17 residues. CDR3 protein: CASSPGGRFYSYNEQFF. DNA for the CDR3: TGTGCCAGCAGTCCAGGGGGTAGGTTTTATTCCTACAATGAGCAGTTCTTC.

Of note for this clone: The same CDR3 can be traced to other DNA sequences in this sample. This chain joins TRBV7-2 and TRBJ1-6; the match to TRBD1 covers 9 bases. The CDR3 has 15 amino acids. V was pared by 1 base and J by 6 bases, with 1 base of the junction left unmatched. CDR1 is SGHTA and CDR2 is FQGNSA in the germline V gene. CDR3 DNA sequence: TGTGCCAGCAGCTTAGTGACAGGGGGTAATTCACCCCTCCACTTT. Translating gives CASSLVTGGNSPLHF.

This clone has more than one count but fewer than ten. The chain employs TRBV6-5 and TRBJ2-5; D is perhaps TRBD2 (5 bases). Trimming left V 6 bases short and J 5 bases short, with 10 bases between. This CDR3 spans 12 amino acids. CDR1 and CDR2 (germline): MNHEY, SVGAGI. CDR3 sequence: CASRSGWETQYF. In DNA, the CDR3 is TGTGCCAGCAGGTCGGGATGGGAGACCCAGTACTTC.

This clone was seen only a few times. The chain couples TRBV6-1 to TRBJ1-2, with a weak D call TRBD1 (5 bases). Trimming pared 2 bases from V and 3 bases from J, leaving 13 bases between. CDR1 is MNHNS, CDR2 SASEGT, per germline. This CDR3 spans 15 amino acids. The DNA of the CDR3 is TGTGCCAGCAGTGAAAGGAAAGGGGATCACTATGGCTACACCTTC. Amino acid sequence: CASSERKGDHYGYTF.